Below, one TCR beta chain is given with its context. The antigen is unknown. The data stem from a study of T cell responses to AZD1222 COVID-19 vaccine. Sequencing used immunoSEQ multiplex PCR; TCRdb keeps in-frame clones, though not all of them. The sample lists approximately 100,000 clones; over 80% were seen once. There are 13 residues in the CDR3. Trimming took 4 bases from V and 3 from J; bases not matched to a gene: 3. CDR1 SGHRS and CDR2 YFSETQ come from the germline V gene. Findings and caveats of the study: Only 5 or 6 AZD1222 recipients tested seropositive at baseline.

This clonotype was sampled from an adult in good health. V is TRBV5-1 and J is TRBJ1-1; 7 nucleotides align to TRBD1. The material was peripheral blood, obtained on day 0 of AZD1222 vaccination. As DNA, the CDR3 is TGCGCCAGCAGCCGAGACAGGGACACTGAAGCTTTCTTT. Encoded protein: CASSRDRDTEAFF.